These T cell receptor beta chains were read from a single sample in a study of stem cell transplantation in POMP-related autoinflammatory disease. TCRdb's copy holds only in-frame clones and misses some; the assay was immunoSEQ multiplex PCR. The sample shows around 1,300 clones, about three quarters of them seen only once. The sequenced sample consisted of CD8+ T cells from PBMCs. These receptors were taken from a human donor in good health. CDR3s include the opening cysteine and the closing phenylalanine or tryptophan. The D gene is left open where the match is weak. Clone size is given for some rows only: seen once, a few or many times, or a class if the clone is expanded.

J: TRBJ2-1
V: TRBV11-2
size: NA
D: NA
DNA: TGTGCCAGCAGCCCGTGGAGACAGGGAGGGTCCTACAATGAGCAGTTCTTC
CDR3: CASSPWRQGGSYNEQFF

J: TRBJ1-5
V: TRBV4-1
size: NA
D: NA
DNA: TGCGCCAGCAGCCAAGATGCGGGGTACGGTCAGCCCCAGCATTTT
CDR3: CASSQDAGYGQPQHF

J: TRBJ2-7
V: TRBV2
size: NA
D: TRBD1
DNA: TGTGCCAGCAGTGACGGACAGGGAGGTGAGCAGTACTTC
CDR3: CASSDGQGGEQYF

J: TRBJ2-4
V: TRBV2
size: few
D: NA
DNA: TGTGCCAGCAGTGAAGCTACAGGATCGGACATTCAGTACTTC
CDR3: CASSEATGSDIQYF

J: TRBJ1-1
V: TRBV5-8
size: NA
D: NA
DNA: TGTGCCAGCAGCTTGGGCAGGAGGAACACTGAAGCTTTCTTT
CDR3: CASSLGRRNTEAFF

J: TRBJ1-2
V: TRBV4-2
size: few
D: NA
DNA: TGTGCCAGCAGCCAAGATCGGGGGGGAATCGTCTATGGCTACACCTTC
CDR3: CASSQDRGGIVYGYTF

J: TRBJ2-5
V: TRBV29-1
size: NA
D: NA
DNA: TGCAGCGTTGGAGGGGGTAAGGAGCAGTACTTC
CDR3: CSVGGGKEQYF

J: TRBJ2-3
V: TRBV27
size: NA
D: NA
DNA: TGTGCCAGCAGTTCCCGCCGATTCCTTAGCACAGATACGCAGTATTTT
CDR3: CASSSRRFLSTDTQYF

J: TRBJ2-3
V: TRBV27
size: once
D: TRBD2
DNA: TGTGCCAGCAGCTTTAGCGGGGGCCGCACAGATACGCAGTATTTT
CDR3: CASSFSGGRTDTQYF

J: TRBJ2-1
V: TRBV13
size: NA
D: NA
DNA: TGTGCCAGCAGCCCCGTGGCAGGCTCTCAACGGCCCTACACCTACAATGAGCAGTTCTTC
CDR3: CASSPVAGSQRPYTYNEQFF

J: TRBJ2-7
V: TRBV4-1
size: NA
D: NA
DNA: TGCGCCAGCAGCCAACAGGCCAGGGAATCGGGAGCCCCCTACGAGCAGTACTTC
CDR3: CASSQQARESGAPYEQYF

J: TRBJ1-1
V: TRBV6-6
size: NA
D: NA
DNA: TGTGCCAGCAGTTTTTCGGGGGGCACTGAAGCTTTCTTT
CDR3: CASSFSGGTEAFF

J: TRBJ2-3
V: TRBV9
size: NA
D: NA
DNA: TGTGCCAGCAGCGCCCACGGAGGGGGAGATACGCAGTATTTT
CDR3: CASSAHGGGDTQYF

J: TRBJ1-1
V: TRBV10-1
size: NA
D: NA
DNA: TGCGCCAGCAGTGAGTCACGCTGGGTTAGGGCAGTGAACACTGAAGCTTTCTTT
CDR3: CASSESRWVRAVNTEAFF

J: TRBJ2-7
V: TRBV5-6
size: once
D: TRBD1
DNA: TGTGCCAGCAGCTTAACCGGGACAGGGGCCTACGAGCAGTACTTC
CDR3: CASSLTGTGAYEQYF

J: TRBJ2-7
V: TRBV25-1
size: NA
D: TRBD1
DNA: TGTGCCAGCAGTGAATATGGGACAGGCTACGAGCAGTACTTC
CDR3: CASSEYGTGYEQYF

J: TRBJ2-7
V: TRBV27
size: NA
D: NA
DNA: TGTGCCAGCAGGTCCAGGGGACCCTACGAGCAGTACTTC
CDR3: CASRSRGPYEQYF

J: TRBJ1-5
V: TRBV10-3
size: once
D: TRBD1
DNA: TGTGCCACAGAGGACAGGGTTGGAGGCCAGCCCCAGCATTTT
CDR3: CATEDRVGGQPQHF

J: TRBJ2-7
V: TRBV19
size: NA
D: NA
DNA: TGTGCCAGTAGTCCCCGAAAAGGGGGGGCGAGCGACTACGAGCAGTACTTC
CDR3: CASSPRKGGASDYEQYF

J: TRBJ1-5
V: TRBV25-1
size: few
D: TRBD1
DNA: TGTGCCAGCAGCGAGACAGGGGATCAGCCCCAGCATTTT
CDR3: CASSETGDQPQHF

J: TRBJ2-2
V: TRBV4-3
size: NA
D: TRBD2
DNA: TGCGCCAGCAGCCAGACCCCTAGCGGGGGTTACACCGGGGAGCTGTTTTTT
CDR3: CASSQTPSGGYTGELFF

J: TRBJ1-5
V: TRBV4-1
size: NA
D: NA
DNA: TGCGCCAGCAGCCAATACCAGGGGTCACGATTGTATAGCAATCAGCCCCAGCATTTT
CDR3: CASSQYQGSRLYSNQPQHF

J: TRBJ2-6
V: TRBV15
size: NA
D: NA
DNA: TGTGCCACCAGCCGGGGTTCCGGGGCCAACGTCCTGACTTTC
CDR3: CATSRGSGANVLTF

J: TRBJ2-2
V: TRBV9
size: NA
D: NA
DNA: TGTGCCAGCAGCTTCTCTAGCTCGGGGGAGCTGTTTTTT
CDR3: CASSFSSSGELFF

J: TRBJ1-1
V: TRBV7-6
size: once
D: NA
DNA: TGTGCCAGCAGCTTATCGGAGGGTGGGAACACTGAAGCTTTCTTT
CDR3: CASSLSEGGNTEAFF

J: TRBJ2-7
V: TRBV28
size: NA
D: NA
DNA: TGTGCCAGCAGTTTCCGTGGAGCGGTGAGATACGAGCAGTACTTC
CDR3: CASSFRGAVRYEQYF

J: TRBJ2-3
V: TRBV5-4
size: NA
D: TRBD2
DNA: TGTGCCAGCAGCTTGGGGGCGGGGGGCCCCACCGATACGCAGTATTTT
CDR3: CASSLGAGGPTDTQYF